The source of this TCR beta chain is a study of response to subunit inactivated influenza vaccine. TCRdb used MiXCR to reprocess the RT-PCR reads, holding one entry per CDR3 protein. The sample yields roughly 790,000 distinct CDR3 sequences, less than 25% seen once. In germline, CDR1 is MDHEN, CDR2 SYDVKM. The CDR3 has 17 residues. Germline trimming cut 4 bases from V and 5 bases from J; bases unmatched to any gene: 11. The source is a man aged 45-60 years who received an inactivated influenza vaccine. This material consisted of PBMCs from blood, taken approximately 5 days after vaccination. This chain uses TRBV28 with TRBJ2-2, with 9 bases that match TRBD1. CDR3 sequence reads: CASSSHPGTGLTGELFF. The CDR3 bases are TGTGCCAGCAGTTCTCACCCCGGGACAGGGTTGACCGGGGAGCTGTTTTTT.